This T cell receptor (beta chain) was observed in a study of cytomegalovirus exposure and HLA in healthy donors. Healthy bone marrow donors made up the donors. Study-wide points: It was around 160 TCR beta chains that were listed as cytomegalovirus-associated. A previous analysis found most TCR beta V segments productive roughly 90% or roughly 30% of the time.

Remarks on this clone: Its cognate antigen is unknown.

The PCR was carried out with 60 Vbeta primers and 13 Jbeta primers. Assay: immunoSEQ multiplex PCR; the TCRdb copy retains only in-frame clones and omits some. In the table there are tens of thousands of clones, about 70% of which are singletons. The CDR3 has 11 amino acids. Per germline, CDR1 MNHNY and CDR2 SVGAGI (reference sequence). The V gene lost 6 bases and the J gene lost 5 bases, with 7 bases spanning the gap. The clonotype comes from a woman between 45 and 65 years old in good health and CMV-seropositive. This chain links TRBV6-6 with TRBJ2-5; D not certain. The sequencing sample was made of PBMCs. CDR3 in DNA: TGTGCCAGCAGACTCCGCGAGACCCAGTACTTC. Amino acid sequence: CASRLRETQYF.